The 11 T cell receptor beta chains below all came from one sample that was sequenced in a study of control samples from healthy donors and cancer patients. Clones were read by immunoSEQ multiplex PCR, and TCRdb kept only the in-frame ones, dropping some. The sample carries more than 95,000 clones, 88% recorded once. The sample taken for sequencing was blood. These receptors came from a woman in her 70s in good health.

As for this clone: Additional DNA sequences in this sample encode the identical CDR3. The CDR3 nucleotides are TGTGCCAGCAGCCAAGAGGGGACAGGGGATCAGCCCCAGCATTTT. This gives the protein CASSQEGTGDQPQHF. The chain couples TRBV4-2 to TRBJ1-5; 10 bases are a match to TRBD1. Per germline, CDR1 LGHNA and CDR2 YNFKEQ. With 0 bases clipped from V and 5 bases from J, the junction kept 1 base outside the gene matches. The CDR3 totals 15 residues.

This chain connects TRBV2 to TRBJ2-2; TRBD1 aligns across 9 bases. CDR1 and CDR2 from the germline V gene are SNHLY and FYNNEI. V gave up 0 bases and J gave up 1 base; unmatched junction bases: 3. The CDR3 is 17 amino acids. The CDR3, as DNA: TGTGCCAGCAGTGAAGCTTGGGACAGGGTGAACACCGGGGAGCTGTTTTTT. Residues: CASSEAWDRVNTGELFF. Using reference TRBV2 and TRBJ2-2 for the parts outside the CDR3, the full variable domain is EPEVTQTPSHQVTQMGQEVILRCVPISNHLYFYWYRQILGQKVEFLVSFYNNEISEKSEIFDDQFSVERPDGSNFTLKIRSTKLEDSAMYFCASSEAWDRVNTGELFFGEGSRLTVL.

This clone occurred a few times. The gene calls are TRBV7-3 and TRBJ1-2; D is possibly TRBD1 (5 bases). Germline-derived CDR1 and CDR2 are SGHTA and FQGTGA. V was clipped by 5 bases and J by 4 bases, with 20 bases between them. The CDR3 covers 16 residues. CDR3 region: CASSPTGDGSPYGYTF. The CDR3, as DNA: TGTGCCAGCAGCCCAACCGGGGACGGATCTCCCTATGGCTACACCTTC. Filled out from reference TRBV7-3 and TRBJ1-2, the complete variable domain reads GAGVSQTPSNKVTEKGKYVELRCDPISGHTALYWYRQSLGQGPEFLIYFQGTGAADDSGLPNDRFFAVRPEGSVSTLKIQRTERGDSAVYLCASSPTGDGSPYGYTFGSGTRLTVV.

The chain combines TRBV11-3 with TRBJ1-1; D gene ambiguous. The length of the CDR3 is 15 residues. Deletions cut 1 base from V and 4 bases from J, with 13 bases between. CDR1 and CDR2 from the germline V gene are SGHNT and YENEEA. This CDR3 is CASSLGGVYPTEAFF. In nucleotides, the CDR3 is TGTGCCAGCAGCTTAGGAGGAGTTTACCCCACTGAAGCTTTCTTT.

The chain joins TRBV5-1 to TRBJ2-1; possibly TRBD2 for D (6 bases). V was pared by 0 bases and J by 5 bases, with 12 bases between. The CDR3 is made up of 15 amino acids. CDR1 SGHRS and CDR2 YFSETQ come from the germline V gene. The DNA for the CDR3 is TGCGCCAGCAGCTTGGCAGCGGGCGTAAACAATGAGCAGTTCTTC. Protein: CASSLAAGVNNEQFF.

The J gene is TRBJ1-1, the V gene TRBV7-9; TRBD1 matches at 8 bases. V was clipped by 3 bases and J by 6 bases; unmatched bases: 6. CDR1 and CDR2 (germline): SEHNR, FQNEAQ (reference sequence). The CDR3 length is 14 residues. The CDR3 reads CASSLQGAASEAFF. Here the CDR3 DNA reads TGTGCCAGCAGCTTGCAGGGGGCGGCCTCTGAAGCTTTCTTT.

This clone has more than one count but fewer than ten. V usage is TRBV5-4 and J usage is TRBJ2-5, with 7 bases matching TRBD2. Germline trimming cut 2 bases from V and 4 bases from J; bases unmatched to any gene: 2. The length of the CDR3 is 13 residues. Germline loops: CDR1 SGHNT, CDR2 YYREEE (reference sequence). CDR3 sequence: CASSFSSGETQYF. The CDR3 DNA reads TGTGCCAGCAGCTTTTCTAGCGGAGAGACCCAGTACTTC.

The rearrangement joins TRBV5-1 to TRBJ2-5; D possibly matches TRBD1 or TRBD2 (6 bases each). This CDR3 has 14 residues. V was cut by 4 bases and J by 5 bases, with 15 bases left in between. CDR1 is SGHRS and CDR2 is YFSETQ in the germline V gene. CDR3 bases: TGCGCCAGCAGCCCGGGGGCCCAACGGGAGACCCAGTACTTC. Protein: CASSPGAQRETQYF.

The chain couples TRBV5-1 to TRBJ1-2; D gene ambiguous. The CDR3 totals 13 residues. The germline CDR1 and CDR2 sequences are SGHRS and YFSETQ. Trimming shortened V by 0 bases and J by 2 bases, and 5 bases separated the two germline ends. CDR3 amino acids: CASSLDQNYGYTF. CDR3 DNA: TGCGCCAGCAGCTTGGACCAAAACTATGGCTACACCTTC. The full variable domain, its missing parts supplied by reference TRBV5-1 and TRBJ1-2, is KAGVTQTPRYLIKTRGQQVTLSCSPISGHRSVSWYQQTPGQGLQFLFEYFSETQRNKGNFPGRFSGRQFSNSRSEMNVSTLELGDSALYLCASSLDQNYGYTFGSGTRLTVV.

The chain couples TRBV29-1 to TRBJ2-5; unclear D gene. The CDR3 loop spans 14 amino acids. V lost 0 bases and J lost 1, with 9 bases in between. Germline V gene sequence: CDR1 SQVTM, CDR2 ANQGSEA. As DNA, the CDR3 is TGCAGCGTTGAAGATCTACTCAGCCAAGAGACCCAGTACTTC. It is translated as CSVEDLLSQETQYF.

This sequence joins TRBV24-1 and TRBJ2-7, with D possibly matching TRBD2 (5 bases). The CDR3 spans 14 residues. Trimming stripped 4 bases from V and 0 bases from J, with 9 bases between. Germline CDR1 reads KGHDR; CDR2 reads SFDVKD. CDR3 in DNA: TGTGCCACCAGTGAGGCGGGCAGCTCCTACGAGCAGTACTTC. Its protein is CATSEAGSSYEQYF.